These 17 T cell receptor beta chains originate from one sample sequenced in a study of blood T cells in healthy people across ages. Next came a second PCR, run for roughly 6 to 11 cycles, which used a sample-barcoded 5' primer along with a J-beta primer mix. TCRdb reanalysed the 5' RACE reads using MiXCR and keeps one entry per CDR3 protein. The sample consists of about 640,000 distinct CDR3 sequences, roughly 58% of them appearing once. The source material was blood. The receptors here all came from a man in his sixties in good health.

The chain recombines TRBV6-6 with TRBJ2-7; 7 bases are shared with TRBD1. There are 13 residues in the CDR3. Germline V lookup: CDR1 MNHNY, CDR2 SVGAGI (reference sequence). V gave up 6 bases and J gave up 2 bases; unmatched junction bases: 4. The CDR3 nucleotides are TGTGCCAGCAGACCTACAGGGGCCTACGAGCAGTACTTC. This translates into CASRPTGAYEQYF.

CDR3 in amino acids: CASSNRDRALGSYNEQFF. DNA for the CDR3: TGTGCCAGCAGCAACCGGGACAGGGCCTTGGGCTCCTACAATGAGCAGTTCTTC. This chain links TRBV3-1 with TRBJ2-1, with 9 bases identical to TRBD1. The CDR3 spans 18 residues. Germline V gene sequence: CDR1 LGHDT, CDR2 YNNKEL (reference sequence). With V trimmed by 5 bases and J by 0 bases, 11 bases remained unmatched.

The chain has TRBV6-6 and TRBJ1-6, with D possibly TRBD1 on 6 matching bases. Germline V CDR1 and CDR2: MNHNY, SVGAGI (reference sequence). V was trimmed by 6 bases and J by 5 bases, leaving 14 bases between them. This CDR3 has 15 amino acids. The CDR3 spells CASSLPTGNNSPLHF. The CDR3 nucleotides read TGTGCCAGCAGCCTACCTACAGGGAATAATTCACCCCTCCACTTT.

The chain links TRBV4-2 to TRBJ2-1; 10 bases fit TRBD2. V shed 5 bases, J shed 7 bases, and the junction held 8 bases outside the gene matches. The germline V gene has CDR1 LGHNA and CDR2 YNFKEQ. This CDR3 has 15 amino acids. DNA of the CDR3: TGTGCCAGCAGCGCCCCAGCGGGGGGGCGGAATGAGCAGTTCTTC. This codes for CASSAPAGGRNEQFF.

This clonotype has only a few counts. The DNA for the CDR3 is TGTGCCAGCAGCTTTGGGGTAGGGCAAGAGACCCAGTACTTC. Amino acid sequence: CASSFGVGQETQYF. The chain uses TRBV5-4 and TRBJ2-5, with D uncertain. Germline CDR1 and CDR2: SGHNT and YYREEE (reference sequence). Trimming left V 2 bases short and J 2 bases short, with 10 bases between. The CDR3 totals 14 residues. Full variable domain (missing parts from reference TRBV5-4 and TRBJ2-5): ETGVTQSPTHLIKTRGQQVTLRCSSQSGHNTVSWYQQALGQGPQFIFQYYREEENGRGNFPPRFSGLQFPNYSSELNVNALELDDSALYLCASSFGVGQETQYFGPGTRLLVL.

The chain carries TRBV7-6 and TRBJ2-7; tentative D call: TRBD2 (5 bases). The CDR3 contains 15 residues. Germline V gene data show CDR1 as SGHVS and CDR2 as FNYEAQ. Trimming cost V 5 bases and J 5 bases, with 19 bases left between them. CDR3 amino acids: CASSPRPFDGNEQYF. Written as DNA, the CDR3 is TGTGCCAGCAGCCCCCGCCCCTTCGACGGGAACGAGCAGTACTTC.

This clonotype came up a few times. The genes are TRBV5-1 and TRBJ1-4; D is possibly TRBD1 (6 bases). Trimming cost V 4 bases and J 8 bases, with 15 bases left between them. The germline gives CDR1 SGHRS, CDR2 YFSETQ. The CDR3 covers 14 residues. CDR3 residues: CASSIGGAEEKLFF. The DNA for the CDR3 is TGCGCCAGCAGCATCGGGGGCGCGGAAGAAAAACTGTTTTTT.

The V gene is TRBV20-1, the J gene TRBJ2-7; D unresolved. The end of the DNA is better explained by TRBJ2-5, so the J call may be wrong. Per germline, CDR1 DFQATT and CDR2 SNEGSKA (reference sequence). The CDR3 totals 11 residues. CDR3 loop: CSAATSETQYF. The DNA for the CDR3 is TGCAGTGCCGCAACTTCAGAGACCCAGTACTTC.

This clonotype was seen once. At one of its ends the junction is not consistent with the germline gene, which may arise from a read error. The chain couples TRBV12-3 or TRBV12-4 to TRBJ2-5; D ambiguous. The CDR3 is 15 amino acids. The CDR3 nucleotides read TGTGCCAACAGTTTCAGGAGATCTAGTCAAGAGACCCAGTACTTC. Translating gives CANSFRRSSQETQYF.

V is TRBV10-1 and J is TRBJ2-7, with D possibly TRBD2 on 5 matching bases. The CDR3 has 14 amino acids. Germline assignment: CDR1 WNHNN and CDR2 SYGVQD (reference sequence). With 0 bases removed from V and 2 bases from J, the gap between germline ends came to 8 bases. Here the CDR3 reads CASSESTNTYEQYF. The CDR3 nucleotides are TGCGCCAGCAGTGAGTCGACTAATACCTACGAGCAGTACTTC.

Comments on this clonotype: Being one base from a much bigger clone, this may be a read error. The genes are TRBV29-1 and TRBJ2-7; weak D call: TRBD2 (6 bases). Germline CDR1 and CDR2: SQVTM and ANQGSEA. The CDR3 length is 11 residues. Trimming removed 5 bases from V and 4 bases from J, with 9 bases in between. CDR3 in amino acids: CSVLAGYEQYF. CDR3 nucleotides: TGCAGCGTTCTTGCGGGGTACGAGCAGTACTTC.

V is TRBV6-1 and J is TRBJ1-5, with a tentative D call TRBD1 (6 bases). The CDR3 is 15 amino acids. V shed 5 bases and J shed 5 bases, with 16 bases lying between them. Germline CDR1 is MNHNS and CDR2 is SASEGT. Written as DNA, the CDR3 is TGTGCCAGCAGTTATCTCCGGGACACTCATCAGCCCCAGCATTTT. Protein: CASSYLRDTHQPQHF.

CDR3 amino acids: CASSEGRGRETQYF. As DNA, the CDR3 is TGTGCCAGCAGTGAGGGCAGGGGAAGAGAGACCCAGTACTTC. The rearrangement joins TRBV2 to TRBJ2-5; possibly TRBD1 for D (6 bases). This CDR3 has 14 residues. Germline-derived CDR1 and CDR2 are SNHLY and FYNNEI. V lost 3 bases, J lost 4 bases, and 12 bases lay in between.

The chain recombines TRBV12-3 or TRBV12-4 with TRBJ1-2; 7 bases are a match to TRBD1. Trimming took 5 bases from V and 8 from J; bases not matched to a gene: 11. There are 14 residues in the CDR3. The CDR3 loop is CASSGTVSRRGYTF. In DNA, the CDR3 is TGTGCCAGCAGTGGGACAGTTAGCCGACGAGGCTACACCTTC.

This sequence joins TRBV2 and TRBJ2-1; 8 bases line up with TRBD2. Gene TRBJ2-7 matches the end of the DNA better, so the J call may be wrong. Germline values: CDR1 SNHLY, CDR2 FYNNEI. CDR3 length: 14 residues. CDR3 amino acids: CASNGGGAYNEQYF. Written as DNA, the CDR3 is TGTGCCAGCAACGGGGGGGGCGCCTACAATGAGCAGTACTTC.

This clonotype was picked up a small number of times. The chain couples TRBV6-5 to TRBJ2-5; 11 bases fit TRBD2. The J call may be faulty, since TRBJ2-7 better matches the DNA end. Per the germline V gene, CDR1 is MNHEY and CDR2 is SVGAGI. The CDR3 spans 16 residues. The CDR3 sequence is CASSYSLAGGTYEQYF. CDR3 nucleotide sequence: TGTGCCAGCAGTTACTCTTTAGCGGGGGGGACTTACGAGCAGTACTTC.

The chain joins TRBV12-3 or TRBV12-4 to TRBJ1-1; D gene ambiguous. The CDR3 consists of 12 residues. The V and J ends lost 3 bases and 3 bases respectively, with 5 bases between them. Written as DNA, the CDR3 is TGTGCCAGCAGTTTCTGGGACACTGAAGCTTTCTTT. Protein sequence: CASSFWDTEAFF.